This T cell receptor beta chain was sequenced for a study of tumor and adjacent non-tumor tissue in lung cancer. Study at large: Aged about 31 to 76 years, patients included roughly ten men and 4 or 5 women with stage I to III disease. General study results and limits: Significantly higher TCR diversity was found in tumor than normal lung. Patients with more diverse tumor TCRs had worse survival. Top 100 clones took a larger repertoire share in normal lung.

TCRbeta libraries were built with three rounds of nested PCR, modified from ARM-PCR. TCRdb reanalysed the multiplex PCR reads using MiXCR and keeps one entry per CDR3 protein. Of roughly 69,000 distinct CDR3 sequences in the sample, around 80% were seen once. Per germline, CDR1 SNHLY and CDR2 FYNNEI. The CDR3 extends over 15 amino acids. About this clonotype itself: Antigen: not known. A read error may explain this, as a much larger clone is one base away.

This sample's RNA came from whole unsorted tissue. Distant lung tissue was collected more than 3 cm away from the tumor edge. Sample: distant non-tumor lung tissue. The sequence was obtained from a man aged 55 to 69 with non-small cell lung cancer. V usage is TRBV2 and J usage is TRBJ1-6; the match to TRBD1 covers 9 bases. CDR3 region: CASRPRGQGISTLHF. CDR3 DNA sequence: TGTGCCAGCCGTCCAAGGGGACAGGGAATTTCAACCCTCCACTTT.